These T cell receptor beta chains were read from a single sample in a study of blood T cell repertoires in COVID-19. Using immunoSEQ multiplex PCR, the repertoire was profiled, and TCRdb retains in-frame clones only, with some absent. Of about 280,000 clones listed, 82% were seen once; the top ten hold about 5%. Sequencing was done on a sample of PBMCs or T cells enriched from blood (not recorded which). Receptor source: a man in his forties or fifties who had been exposed to COVID-19. CDR3s include the opening cysteine and the closing phenylalanine or tryptophan. Fields, in order: V gene, clone size, D gene, J gene, CDR3 DNA, CDR3 protein. D genes are given only for firm matches. Size values are once, few and many counts, or a class for expanded clones, and some rows have none.

v_gene: TRBV12-5; abundance: -; d_gene: TRBD2; j_gene: TRBJ2-3; CDR3nt: TGTGCTAGTGGTTTGGGTCGACTAGCGGGAGAGTTTGGGGATACGCAGTATTTT; CDR3aa: CASGLGRLAGEFGDTQYF
v_gene: TRBV29-1; abundance: -; d_gene: -; j_gene: TRBJ2-1; CDR3nt: TGCAGCGTTGTTCTACAGGCTGAGCAGTTCTTC; CDR3aa: CSVVLQAEQFF
v_gene: TRBV12-3/TRBV12-4; abundance: -; d_gene: -; j_gene: TRBJ1-5; CDR3nt: TGTGCCAGCAGCCCCCCCGGGCCCCAGCATTTT; CDR3aa: CASSPPGPQHF
v_gene: TRBV24-1; abundance: -; d_gene: -; j_gene: TRBJ1-4; CDR3nt: TGTGCCACCAGTGTTAGCGGCCAGGGTGTCGAAAAACTGTTTTTT; CDR3aa: CATSVSGQGVEKLFF
v_gene: TRBV7-9; abundance: once; d_gene: -; j_gene: TRBJ1-5; CDR3nt: TGTGCCAGCAGCTCGGGACATTATAGCAATCAGCCCCAGCATTTT; CDR3aa: CASSSGHYSNQPQHF
v_gene: TRBV24-1; abundance: -; d_gene: TRBD2; j_gene: TRBJ2-1; CDR3nt: TGTGCCACCAGTGACCCAGGACTAGCGGGCCACAATGAGCAGTTCTTC; CDR3aa: CATSDPGLAGHNEQFF
v_gene: TRBV11-2; abundance: -; d_gene: TRBD2; j_gene: TRBJ2-3; CDR3nt: TGTGCCAGCAGCTCCGGGACTAGCGGGATCGGAGGCACAGATACGCAGTATTTT; CDR3aa: CASSSGTSGIGGTDTQYF
v_gene: TRBV7-6; abundance: -; d_gene: -; j_gene: TRBJ2-2; CDR3nt: TGTGCCAGCAGCAACTATAACGGACAGCACACCGGGGAGCTGTTTTTT; CDR3aa: CASSNYNGQHTGELFF
v_gene: TRBV7-3; abundance: -; d_gene: -; j_gene: TRBJ2-1; CDR3nt: TGTGCCAGCAGCCCTCTACTAGGAGTTGGTGAGCAGTTCTTC; CDR3aa: CASSPLLGVGEQFF
v_gene: TRBV30; abundance: -; d_gene: TRBD2; j_gene: TRBJ2-1; CDR3nt: TGTGCCTGGAGTGTTCTCTTAACTCTAGCGGGAGGGGGCAATGAGCAGTTCTTC; CDR3aa: CAWSVLLTLAGGGNEQFF
v_gene: TRBV5-1; abundance: once; d_gene: -; j_gene: TRBJ2-3; CDR3nt: TGCGCCAGCGCGGGAGGACAGGAAGATACGCAGTATTTT; CDR3aa: CASAGGQEDTQYF
v_gene: TRBV10-3; abundance: -; d_gene: TRBD1; j_gene: TRBJ2-1; CDR3nt: TGTGCCATCACCGGACAGGGATACAATGAGCAGTTCTTC; CDR3aa: CAITGQGYNEQFF
v_gene: TRBV10-3; abundance: -; d_gene: TRBD2; j_gene: TRBJ2-3; CDR3nt: TGTGCCGCGAGTAGCGGGAGGCCCTCTTATACGCAGTATTTT; CDR3aa: CAASSGRPSYTQYF
v_gene: TRBV5-4; abundance: -; d_gene: -; j_gene: TRBJ2-3; CDR3nt: TGTGCCAGCAGCTTTCCGCGGGGAAAAGGCACAGATACGCAGTATTTT; CDR3aa: CASSFPRGKGTDTQYF
v_gene: TRBV5-1; abundance: few; d_gene: -; j_gene: TRBJ2-2; CDR3nt: TGCGCCAGCAGCTTGGGGAGCGGGGAGCTGTTTTTT; CDR3aa: CASSLGSGELFF
v_gene: TRBV30; abundance: few; d_gene: TRBD2; j_gene: TRBJ2-2; CDR3nt: TGTGCCTGGAGCCTGGAGACTAGCCGGGGGGAGCTGTTTTTT; CDR3aa: CAWSLETSRGELFF
v_gene: TRBV9; abundance: -; d_gene: -; j_gene: TRBJ2-7; CDR3nt: TGTGCCAGCAGCCCTTTGGGGCAGGGCTACGAGCAGTACTTC; CDR3aa: CASSPLGQGYEQYF
v_gene: TRBV9; abundance: -; d_gene: TRBD1; j_gene: TRBJ2-1; CDR3nt: TGTGCCAGCAGCCCAAGACAGGGAGCCTACAATGAGCAGTTCTTC; CDR3aa: CASSPRQGAYNEQFF
v_gene: TRBV21-1; abundance: -; d_gene: -; j_gene: TRBJ1-5; CDR3nt: TGTGCCAGCAGCAAAGCCAGTGACAGGGTTCGGAATCAGCCCCAGCATTTT; CDR3aa: CASSKASDRVRNQPQHF
v_gene: TRBV6-5; abundance: medium-sized; d_gene: TRBD2; j_gene: TRBJ2-3; CDR3nt: TGTGCCAGCAGACTGGGACTAGCGGGCACAGATACGCAGTATTTT; CDR3aa: CASRLGLAGTDTQYF
v_gene: TRBV2; abundance: -; d_gene: -; j_gene: TRBJ1-1; CDR3nt: TGTGCCAGCACTAGGGAGAAGTCCACTGAAGCTTTCTTT; CDR3aa: CASTREKSTEAFF
v_gene: TRBV7-9; abundance: -; d_gene: TRBD1; j_gene: TRBJ1-1; CDR3nt: TGTGCCAGCAGCCCCGGACAGGGGGGAACTGAAGCTTTCTTT; CDR3aa: CASSPGQGGTEAFF
v_gene: TRBV7-9; abundance: -; d_gene: -; j_gene: TRBJ1-2; CDR3nt: TGTGCCAGCAGTAATCCAGGGATAGCCTATGGCTACACCTTC; CDR3aa: CASSNPGIAYGYTF
v_gene: TRBV7-9; abundance: -; d_gene: -; j_gene: TRBJ1-1; CDR3nt: TGTGCCAGCAGCTTAAGTAACTCCTATGAAGCTTTCTTT; CDR3aa: CASSLSNSYEAFF
v_gene: TRBV7-8; abundance: -; d_gene: -; j_gene: TRBJ1-6; CDR3nt: TGTGCCAGCAGCCGGACCGGAGGGGCTGGTAATTCACCCCTCCACTTT; CDR3aa: CASSRTGGAGNSPLHF
v_gene: TRBV7-7; abundance: -; d_gene: TRBD1; j_gene: TRBJ2-5; CDR3nt: TGTGCTAGCAGCCGAGGGACAGGTCGACAAGAGACCCAGTACTTC; CDR3aa: CASSRGTGRQETQYF
v_gene: TRBV11-1; abundance: -; d_gene: -; j_gene: TRBJ1-2; CDR3nt: TGTGCCAGCAGCTCGGACAGTATGGACTATGGCTACACCTTC; CDR3aa: CASSSDSMDYGYTF
v_gene: TRBV5-1; abundance: -; d_gene: TRBD2; j_gene: TRBJ2-1; CDR3nt: TGCGCCAGCAGCTTGCGTCTAGCGGGAGAAAATGAGCAGTTCTTC; CDR3aa: CASSLRLAGENEQFF
v_gene: TRBV30; abundance: -; d_gene: -; j_gene: TRBJ1-6; CDR3nt: TGTGCCTGGAGTTCCTCGGGCTGGGGAGATTCACCCCTCCACTTT; CDR3aa: CAWSSSGWGDSPLHF
v_gene: TRBV15; abundance: -; d_gene: TRBD1; j_gene: TRBJ1-2; CDR3nt: TGTGCCACCAGCATTGACAGGGAGTATGGCTACACCTTC; CDR3aa: CATSIDREYGYTF
v_gene: TRBV20-1; abundance: -; d_gene: TRBD2; j_gene: TRBJ2-1; CDR3nt: TGCAGTGCTAGTGCGGGGGCCTACAATGAGCAGTTCTTC; CDR3aa: CSASAGAYNEQFF
v_gene: TRBV7-3; abundance: -; d_gene: -; j_gene: TRBJ2-3; CDR3nt: TGTGCCAGCAGCTCCACAGAAGCAGATACGCAGTATTTT; CDR3aa: CASSSTEADTQYF
v_gene: TRBV5-1; abundance: -; d_gene: TRBD1; j_gene: TRBJ2-7; CDR3nt: TGCGCCAGCAGCCATGACAGGGCCTACGAGCAGTACTTC; CDR3aa: CASSHDRAYEQYF
v_gene: TRBV3-1/TRBV3-2; abundance: -; d_gene: -; j_gene: TRBJ1-1; CDR3nt: TGTGCCAGCAGCCGCGGCTGGGTTTTGAACACTGAAGCTTTCTTT; CDR3aa: CASSRGWVLNTEAFF
v_gene: TRBV5-1; abundance: few; d_gene: -; j_gene: TRBJ1-2; CDR3nt: TGCGCCAGCAACTCCGGGGAGATGGGCGGCTACACCTTC; CDR3aa: CASNSGEMGGYTF
v_gene: TRBV4-2; abundance: -; d_gene: -; j_gene: TRBJ2-1; CDR3nt: TGTGCCAGCAGCCAAGGCATGGACAGAGTCTACAATGAGCAGTTCTTC; CDR3aa: CASSQGMDRVYNEQFF
v_gene: TRBV5-4; abundance: many; d_gene: TRBD2; j_gene: TRBJ2-1; CDR3nt: TGTGCCAGCAGCTTGGCTAGCGGGAGCGCATACAATGAGCAGTTCTTC; CDR3aa: CASSLASGSAYNEQFF
v_gene: TRBV7-2; abundance: -; d_gene: -; j_gene: TRBJ2-2; CDR3nt: TGTGCCAGCAGCTTAGGCAATTCCGGCACCGGGGAGCTGTTTTTT; CDR3aa: CASSLGNSGTGELFF
v_gene: TRBV29-1; abundance: -; d_gene: -; j_gene: TRBJ2-4; CDR3nt: TGCAGCGTTGAGGTAGTACTAGCCAAAAACATTCAGTACTTC; CDR3aa: CSVEVVLAKNIQYF
v_gene: TRBV2; abundance: -; d_gene: -; j_gene: TRBJ1-4; CDR3nt: TGTGCCAGCAGTCGCGGGGGACAATCTAATGAAAAACTGTTTTTT; CDR3aa: CASSRGGQSNEKLFF
v_gene: TRBV6-2/TRBV6-3; abundance: once; d_gene: -; j_gene: TRBJ2-1; CDR3nt: TGTGCCAGCAGTTACTCTTTGAGGTCCCCGCGGGCCTCAGCGGATGAGCAGTTCTTC; CDR3aa: CASSYSLRSPRASADEQFF
v_gene: TRBV4-1; abundance: -; d_gene: TRBD2; j_gene: TRBJ2-1; CDR3nt: TGCGCCATCTCGAGCGGGACCTCCTACAATGAGCAGTTCTTC; CDR3aa: CAISSGTSYNEQFF
v_gene: TRBV6-1; abundance: -; d_gene: TRBD1; j_gene: TRBJ1-2; CDR3nt: TGTGCCAGCAGTGACCGGACCGGGACAGGGTCTAGGGGCTATGGCTACACCTTC; CDR3aa: CASSDRTGTGSRGYGYTF
v_gene: TRBV7-3; abundance: -; d_gene: -; j_gene: TRBJ2-1; CDR3nt: TGTGCCAGCAGTCTGACAACTGGGCCGGGGAATGAGCAGTTCTTC; CDR3aa: CASSLTTGPGNEQFF
v_gene: TRBV30; abundance: -; d_gene: TRBD1; j_gene: TRBJ1-5; CDR3nt: TGTGCCTGGGGGGGGACAGGGGATGGTCAGCCCCAGCATTTT; CDR3aa: CAWGGTGDGQPQHF
v_gene: TRBV14; abundance: -; d_gene: -; j_gene: TRBJ2-7; CDR3nt: TGTGCCAGCAGCCAAGAAAGCCACGATATCCTTTACGAGCAGTACTTC; CDR3aa: CASSQESHDILYEQYF
v_gene: TRBV24-1; abundance: -; d_gene: TRBD2; j_gene: TRBJ2-1; CDR3nt: TGTGCCACCAGGACTAGCGGGGCCGTAGAGCAGTTCTTC; CDR3aa: CATRTSGAVEQFF
v_gene: TRBV5-4; abundance: -; d_gene: -; j_gene: TRBJ1-3; CDR3nt: TGTGCCAGCAGCTCTCCCAGTGGAAACACCATATATTTT; CDR3aa: CASSSPSGNTIYF
v_gene: TRBV10-1; abundance: -; d_gene: -; j_gene: TRBJ2-1; CDR3nt: TGCGCCAGCAGTGAGTCGGTAGCAAACTCCTACAATGAGCAGTTCTTC; CDR3aa: CASSESVANSYNEQFF
v_gene: TRBV30; abundance: -; d_gene: -; j_gene: TRBJ1-2; CDR3nt: TGTGCCTGGAGTGGAAGACAGTCTGGTGACTATGGCTACACCTTC; CDR3aa: CAWSGRQSGDYGYTF
v_gene: TRBV7-8; abundance: -; d_gene: -; j_gene: TRBJ2-2; CDR3nt: TGTGCCAGCAGCTTAGGAGTCGGGATCGGGTTGGGGGAGCTGTTTTTT; CDR3aa: CASSLGVGIGLGELFF
v_gene: TRBV7-3; abundance: -; d_gene: TRBD2; j_gene: TRBJ2-1; CDR3nt: TGTGCCAGCAGCTCAGGCGGACTAGCGGGAGGACGTGAGCAGTTCTTC; CDR3aa: CASSSGGLAGGREQFF
v_gene: TRBV27; abundance: -; d_gene: -; j_gene: TRBJ1-2; CDR3nt: TGTGCCAGCAGTAACCAGAACTATGGCTACACCTTC; CDR3aa: CASSNQNYGYTF
v_gene: TRBV19; abundance: -; d_gene: -; j_gene: TRBJ1-4; CDR3nt: TGTGCCAGTAGTATTGGAGTTAAGCGGTCAACTAATGAAAAACTGTTTTTT; CDR3aa: CASSIGVKRSTNEKLFF